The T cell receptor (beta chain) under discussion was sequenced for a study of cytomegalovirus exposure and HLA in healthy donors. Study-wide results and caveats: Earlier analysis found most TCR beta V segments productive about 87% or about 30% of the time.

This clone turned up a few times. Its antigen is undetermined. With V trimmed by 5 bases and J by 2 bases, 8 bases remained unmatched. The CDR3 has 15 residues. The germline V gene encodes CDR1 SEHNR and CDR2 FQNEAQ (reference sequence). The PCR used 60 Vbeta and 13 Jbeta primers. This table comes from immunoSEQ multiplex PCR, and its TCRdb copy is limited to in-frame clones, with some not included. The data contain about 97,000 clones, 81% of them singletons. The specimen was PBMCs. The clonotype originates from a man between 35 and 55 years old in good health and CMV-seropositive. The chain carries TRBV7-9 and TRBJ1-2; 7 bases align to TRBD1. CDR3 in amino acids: CASSRTGAQNYGYTF. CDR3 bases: TGTGCCAGCAGCCGAACAGGGGCGCAAAACTATGGCTACACCTTC.